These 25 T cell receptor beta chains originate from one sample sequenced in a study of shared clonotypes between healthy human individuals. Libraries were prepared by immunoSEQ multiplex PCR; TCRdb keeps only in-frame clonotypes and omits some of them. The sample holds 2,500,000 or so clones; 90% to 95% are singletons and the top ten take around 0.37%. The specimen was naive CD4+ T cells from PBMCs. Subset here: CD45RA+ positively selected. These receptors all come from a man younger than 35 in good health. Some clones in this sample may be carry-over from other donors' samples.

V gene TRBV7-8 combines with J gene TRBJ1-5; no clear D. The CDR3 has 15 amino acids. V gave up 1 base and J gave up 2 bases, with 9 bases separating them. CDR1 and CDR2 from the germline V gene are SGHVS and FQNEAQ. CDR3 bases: TGTGCCAGCAGCTTAGGTCGCGGGGGCAATCAGCCCCAGCATTTT. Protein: CASSLGRGGNQPQHF.

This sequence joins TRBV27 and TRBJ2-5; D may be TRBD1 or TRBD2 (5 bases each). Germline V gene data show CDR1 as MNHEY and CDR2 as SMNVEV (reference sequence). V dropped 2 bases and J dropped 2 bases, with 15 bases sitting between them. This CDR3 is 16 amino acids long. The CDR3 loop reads CASSLRIGTEQETQYF. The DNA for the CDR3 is TGTGCCAGCAGTTTAAGGATCGGGACGGAGCAAGAGACCCAGTACTTC.

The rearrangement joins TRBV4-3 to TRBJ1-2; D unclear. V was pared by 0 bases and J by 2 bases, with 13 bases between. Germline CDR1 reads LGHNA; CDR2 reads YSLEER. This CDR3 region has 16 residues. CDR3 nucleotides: TGCGCCAGCAGCCAAGAGTGGGGAGGATCGAACTATGGCTACACCTTC. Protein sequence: CASSQEWGGSNYGYTF.

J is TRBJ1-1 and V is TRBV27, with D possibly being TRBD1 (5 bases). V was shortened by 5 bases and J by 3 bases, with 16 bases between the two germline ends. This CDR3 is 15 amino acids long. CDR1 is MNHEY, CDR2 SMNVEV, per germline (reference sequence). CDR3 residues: CASSAPGRGDTEAFF. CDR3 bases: TGTGCCAGCAGTGCCCCCGGACGGGGGGACACTGAAGCTTTCTTT.

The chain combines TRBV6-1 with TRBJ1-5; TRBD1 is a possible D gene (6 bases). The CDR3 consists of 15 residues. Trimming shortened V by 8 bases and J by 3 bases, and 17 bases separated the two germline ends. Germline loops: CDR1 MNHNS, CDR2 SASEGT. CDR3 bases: TGTGCCAGCGAGGCCCGGGGGCGCAACAATCAGCCCCAGCATTTT. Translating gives CASEARGRNNQPQHF.

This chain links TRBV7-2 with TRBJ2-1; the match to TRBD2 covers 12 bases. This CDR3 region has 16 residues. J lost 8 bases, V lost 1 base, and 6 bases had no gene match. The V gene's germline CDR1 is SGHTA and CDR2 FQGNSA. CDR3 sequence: CASSLGLAGGVDEQFF. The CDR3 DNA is TGTGCCAGCAGCTTAGGCCTAGCGGGAGGGGTGGATGAGCAGTTCTTC.

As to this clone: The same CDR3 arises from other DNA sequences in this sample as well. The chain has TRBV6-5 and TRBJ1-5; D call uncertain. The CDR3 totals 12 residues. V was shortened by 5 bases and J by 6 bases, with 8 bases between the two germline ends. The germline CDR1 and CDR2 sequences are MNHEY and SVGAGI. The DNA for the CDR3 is TGTGCCAGCAGTACGGGAGGTCAGCCCCAGCATTTT. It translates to CASSTGGQPQHF.

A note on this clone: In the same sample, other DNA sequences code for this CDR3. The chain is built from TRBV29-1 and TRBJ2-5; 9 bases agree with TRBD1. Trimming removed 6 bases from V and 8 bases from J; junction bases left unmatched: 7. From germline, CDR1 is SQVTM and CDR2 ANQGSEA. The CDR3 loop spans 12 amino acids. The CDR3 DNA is TGCAGCGTCACAGGGGGCTGGGAAACCCAGTACTTC. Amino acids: CSVTGGWETQYF.

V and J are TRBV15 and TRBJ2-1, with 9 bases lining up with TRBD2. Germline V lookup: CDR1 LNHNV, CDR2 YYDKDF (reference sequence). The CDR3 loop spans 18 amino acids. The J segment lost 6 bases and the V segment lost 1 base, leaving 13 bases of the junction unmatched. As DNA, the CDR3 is TGTGCCACCAGCAGAGCAGCCCGCGGAACTAGCGGGTCCAATGAGCAGTTCTTC. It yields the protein CATSRAARGTSGSNEQFF.

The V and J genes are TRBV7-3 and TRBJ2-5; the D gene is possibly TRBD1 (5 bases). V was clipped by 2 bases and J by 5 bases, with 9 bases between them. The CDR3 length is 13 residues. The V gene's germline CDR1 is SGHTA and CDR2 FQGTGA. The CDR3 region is CASSLEGVETQYF. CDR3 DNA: TGTGCCAGCAGCTTAGAAGGGGTCGAGACCCAGTACTTC.

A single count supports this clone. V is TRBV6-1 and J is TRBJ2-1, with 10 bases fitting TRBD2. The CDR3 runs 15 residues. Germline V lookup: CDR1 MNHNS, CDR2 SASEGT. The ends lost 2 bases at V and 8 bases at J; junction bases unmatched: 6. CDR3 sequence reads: CASSERSSGSDEQFF. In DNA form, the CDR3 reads TGTGCCAGCAGTGAAAGGTCTAGCGGGAGTGATGAGCAGTTCTTC.

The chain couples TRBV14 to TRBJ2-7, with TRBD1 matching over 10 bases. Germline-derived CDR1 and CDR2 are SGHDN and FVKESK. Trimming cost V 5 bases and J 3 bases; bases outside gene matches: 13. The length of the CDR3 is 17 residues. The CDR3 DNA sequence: TGTGCCAGCAGCATCCGGGGGCCGGGACAGGGGAACTACGAGCAGTACTTC. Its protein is CASSIRGPGQGNYEQYF.

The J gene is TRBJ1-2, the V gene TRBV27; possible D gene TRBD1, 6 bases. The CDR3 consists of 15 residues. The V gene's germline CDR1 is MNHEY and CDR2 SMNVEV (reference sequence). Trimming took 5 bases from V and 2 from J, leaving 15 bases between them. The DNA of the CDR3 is TGTGCCAGCAGTCAGACGACAGGACGGAACTATGGCTACACCTTC. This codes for CASSQTTGRNYGYTF.

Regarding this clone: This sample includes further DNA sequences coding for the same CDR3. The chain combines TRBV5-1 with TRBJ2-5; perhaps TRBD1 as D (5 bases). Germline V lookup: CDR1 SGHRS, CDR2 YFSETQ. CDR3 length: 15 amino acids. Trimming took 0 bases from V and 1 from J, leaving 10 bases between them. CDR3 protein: CASSLAGQGQETQYF. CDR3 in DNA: TGCGCCAGCAGCTTGGCCGGGCAGGGCCAAGAGACCCAGTACTTC. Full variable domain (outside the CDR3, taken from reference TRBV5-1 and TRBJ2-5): KAGVTQTPRYLIKTRGQQVTLSCSPISGHRSVSWYQQTPGQGLQFLFEYFSETQRNKGNFPGRFSGRQFSNSRSEMNVSTLELGDSALYLCASSLAGQGQETQYFGPGTRLLVL.

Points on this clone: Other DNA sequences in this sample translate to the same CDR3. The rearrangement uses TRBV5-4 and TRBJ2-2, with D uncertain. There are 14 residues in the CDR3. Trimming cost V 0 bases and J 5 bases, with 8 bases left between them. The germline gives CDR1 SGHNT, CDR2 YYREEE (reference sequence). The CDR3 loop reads CASSLDRNTGELFF. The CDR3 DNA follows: TGTGCCAGCAGCTTGGACAGAAATACCGGGGAGCTGTTTTTT.

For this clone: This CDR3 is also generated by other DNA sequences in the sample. CDR3 sequence (DNA): TGTGCCAGCAGCTTAAGAGGACTAGCGGGATACAATGAGCAGTTCTTC. It translates to CASSLRGLAGYNEQFF. The chain combines TRBV7-3 with TRBJ2-1; the match to TRBD2 covers 12 bases. V shed 1 base, J shed 4 bases, and the junction held 2 bases outside the gene matches. The CDR3 loop spans 16 amino acids. CDR1 SGHTA and CDR2 FQGTGA come from the germline V gene.

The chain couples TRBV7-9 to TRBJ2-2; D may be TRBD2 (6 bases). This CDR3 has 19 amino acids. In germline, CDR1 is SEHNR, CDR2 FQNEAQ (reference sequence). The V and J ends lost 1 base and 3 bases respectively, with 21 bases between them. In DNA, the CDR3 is TGTGCCAGCAGCTTAGATGGGAGGCGAGGGAGAAGGGACACCGGGGAGCTGTTTTTT. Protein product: CASSLDGRRGRRDTGELFF.

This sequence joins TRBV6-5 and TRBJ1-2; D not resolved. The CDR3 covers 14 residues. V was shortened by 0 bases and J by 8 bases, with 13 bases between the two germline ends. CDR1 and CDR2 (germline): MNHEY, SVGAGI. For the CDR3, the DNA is TGTGCCAGCAGTTACTCGGGCACGTCGATGGGCTACACCTTC. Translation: CASSYSGTSMGYTF.

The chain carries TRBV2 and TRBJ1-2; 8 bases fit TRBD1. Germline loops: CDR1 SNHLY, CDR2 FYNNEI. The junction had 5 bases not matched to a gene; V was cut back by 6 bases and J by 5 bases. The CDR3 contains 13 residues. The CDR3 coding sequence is TGTGCCAGCAGGGCGGGACAGGCGTATGGCTACACCTTC. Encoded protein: CASRAGQAYGYTF.

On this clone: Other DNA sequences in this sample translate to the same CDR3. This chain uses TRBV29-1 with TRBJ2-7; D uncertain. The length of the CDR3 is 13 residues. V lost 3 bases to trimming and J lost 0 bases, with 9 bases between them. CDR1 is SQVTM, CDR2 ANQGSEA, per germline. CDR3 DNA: TGCAGCGTTGACTCAGGAACCTCCTACGAGCAGTACTTC. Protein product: CSVDSGTSYEQYF.

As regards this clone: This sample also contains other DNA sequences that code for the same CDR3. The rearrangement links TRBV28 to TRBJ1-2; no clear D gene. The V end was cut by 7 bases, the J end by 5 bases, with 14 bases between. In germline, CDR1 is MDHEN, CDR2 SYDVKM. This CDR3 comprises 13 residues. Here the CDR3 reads CASTPGVPYGYTF. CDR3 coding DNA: TGTGCCAGCACCCCTGGCGTACCATATGGCTACACCTTC.

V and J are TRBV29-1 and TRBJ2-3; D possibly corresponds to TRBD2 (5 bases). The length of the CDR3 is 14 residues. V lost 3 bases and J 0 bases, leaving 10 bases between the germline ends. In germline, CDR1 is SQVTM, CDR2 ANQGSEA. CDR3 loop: CSVDGSESTDTQYF. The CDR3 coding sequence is TGCAGCGTTGATGGTAGCGAGAGCACAGATACGCAGTATTTT.

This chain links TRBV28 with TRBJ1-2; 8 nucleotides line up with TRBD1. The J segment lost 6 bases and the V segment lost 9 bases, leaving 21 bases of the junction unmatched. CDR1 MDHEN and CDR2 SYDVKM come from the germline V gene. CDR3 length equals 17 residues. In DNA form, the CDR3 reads TGTGCCAGTATACCGAGGAATTACAGGGGGTATTTAGATGGCTACACCTTC. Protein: CASIPRNYRGYLDGYTF.

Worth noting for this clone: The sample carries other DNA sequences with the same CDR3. This chain's CDR3 is CASSLTAGFSGNTIYF. The CDR3 nucleotides read TGCGCCAGCAGCTTGACGGCAGGCTTCTCTGGAAACACCATATATTTT. This rearrangement joins TRBV5-1 to TRBJ1-3; D gene uncertain. V was pared by 1 base and J by 0 bases, with 11 bases between. This CDR3 is 16 amino acids long. CDR1 is SGHRS and CDR2 is YFSETQ in the germline V gene.

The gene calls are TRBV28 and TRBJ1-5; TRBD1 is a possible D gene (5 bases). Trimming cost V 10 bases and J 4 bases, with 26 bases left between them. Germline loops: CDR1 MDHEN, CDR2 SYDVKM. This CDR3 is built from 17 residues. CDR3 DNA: TGTGCCACCACGGGGATCGCGGGACCCCTTGGGAATCAGCCCCAGCATTTT. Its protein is CATTGIAGPLGNQPQHF.